This T cell receptor beta chain was observed in a study of cytomegalovirus exposure and HLA in healthy donors. The PCR ran on 60 Vbeta and 13 Jbeta primers. Generated by immunoSEQ multiplex PCR, the TCRdb table keeps only in-frame clones and is missing some. The sample yields 180,000 or so clones, of which the top ten take up around 0.8%. Study-wide results and limits: Based on reports, TCR beta sequences accurately predicted HLA-A and HLA-B alleles for most subjects. It was reported that the classifier diagnosed cytomegalovirus status with high specificity and sensitivity in both the original and validation cohorts. Researchers reported from a later analysis that most CMV-associated TCR beta chains appeared HLA-restricted.

Germline values: CDR1 GTSNPN, CDR2 SVGIG (reference sequence). The CDR3 is 16 residues long. V was pared by 7 bases and J by 0 bases, with 13 bases of the junction left unmatched. Turning to this clone: Antigen: not known.

Healthy people donating bone marrow made up the donors. This receptor was obtained from a young woman in good health and CMV-seropositive. Sequencing was performed on PBMCs. The chain employs TRBV30 and TRBJ1-1, with 8 positions matching TRBD1. CDR3 DNA sequence: TGTGCCTCGAGCAAGGCAGGGGGCCAGATGAACACTGAAGCTTTCTTT. This gives the protein CASSKAGGQMNTEAFF.